The source of this T cell receptor (beta chain) is a study of blood T cell repertoires in COVID-19. Turning to the study itself: Sites in the United States, Italy and Spain provided acute and convalescent COVID-19 samples. PBMCs, B-cell-depleted T cells, or T cells provided the cDNA or gDNA that made up the material.

Sequencing used immunoSEQ multiplex PCR; TCRdb keeps in-frame clones, though not all of them. The sample shows 200,000 to 300,000 clones, about 85% of them seen only once. Sequenced sample: peripheral blood. This TCR derives from a man between 60 and 70 years old who had recovered from COVID-19.

The CDR3 loop is CASRMLGGEYGQPQHF. The CDR3 nucleotides are TGTGCCAGCAGGATGTTGGGAGGGGAGTACGGGCAGCCCCAGCATTTT. The chain has TRBV6-6 and TRBJ1-5, with D perhaps matching TRBD1 (5 bases). The CDR3 has 16 residues. Germline lookup yields CDR1 MNHNY and CDR2 SVGAGI (reference sequence). V was pared by 6 bases and J by 7 bases, with 22 bases between.